The sample holds a few counts of the clone carrying this T cell receptor (beta chain). Its antigen is undetermined. The data originate from a study of blood T cells in healthy people across ages. Broader study findings: Bulk PBMC profiling left naive and antigen-experienced comparisons inconclusive.

CDR3 length equals 14 residues. Looked up from germline, CDR1 is MNHNY and CDR2 is SVGAGI (reference sequence). Then a second PCR, running roughly 7 to 11 cycles, was carried out with a sample-barcoded 5' primer and a J-beta primer mix. TCRdb re-called the 5' RACE reads with MiXCR, one entry per CDR3 protein. The sample yields about 1,500,000 distinct CDR3 sequences, approximately 28% seen once. Specimen: blood. The clonotype originates from a woman aged 30 to 39 in good health. The chain carries TRBV6-6 and TRBJ2-1, with D hard to call. Judging by the DNA end, TRBJ2-7 fits better; the J call may be wrong. The CDR3 sequence is CASSYSSTYNEQYF. The CDR3 nucleotides are TGTGCCAGCAGTTACTCGAGTACTTACAATGAGCAGTACTTC.